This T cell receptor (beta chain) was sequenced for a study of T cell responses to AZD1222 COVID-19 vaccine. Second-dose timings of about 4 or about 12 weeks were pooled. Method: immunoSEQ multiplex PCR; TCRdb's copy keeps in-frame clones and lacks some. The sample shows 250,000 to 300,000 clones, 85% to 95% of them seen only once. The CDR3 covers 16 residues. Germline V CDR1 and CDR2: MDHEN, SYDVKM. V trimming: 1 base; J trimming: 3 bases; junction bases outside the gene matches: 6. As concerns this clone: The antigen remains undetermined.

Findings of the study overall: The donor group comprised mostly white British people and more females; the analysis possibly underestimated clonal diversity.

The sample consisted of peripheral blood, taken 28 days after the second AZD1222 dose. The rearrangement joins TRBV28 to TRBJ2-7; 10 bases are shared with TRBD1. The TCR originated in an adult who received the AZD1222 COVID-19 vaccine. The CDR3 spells CASSLFRTGGNYEQYF. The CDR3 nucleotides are TGTGCCAGCAGTTTATTCAGGACAGGGGGGAACTACGAGCAGTACTTC. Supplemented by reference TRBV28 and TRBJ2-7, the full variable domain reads DVKVTQSSRYLVKRTGEKVFLECVQDMDHENMFWYRQDPGLGLRLIYFSYDVKMKEKGDIPEGYSVSREKKERFSLILESASTNQTSMYLCASSLFRTGGNYEQYFGPGTRLTVT.